These 17 T cell receptor beta chains were all obtained from the same sample, sequenced in a study of T cells in Graves' hyperthyroidism and ophthalmopathy. RNA transcripts gave rise to amplified TCR beta CDR3 regions. During a first-round RT-PCR of the TCR CDR3, the HTBI primer set was used. Each CDR3 protein gets one entry after TCRdb re-called the multiplex PCR reads with MiXCR. The profile covers roughly 290,000 distinct CDR3 sequences, with roughly 15% appearing a single time and roughly 8.2% taken by the ten largest. Sequenced material: blood. The receptors stem from a woman between 40 and 55 years old with Graves' hyperthyroidism.

This clonotype was counted many times. The chain links TRBV27 to TRBJ2-1; 14 bases are a match to TRBD2. J was trimmed by 8 bases and V by 10 bases; bases with no gene match: 7. Looked up from germline, CDR1 is MNHEY and CDR2 is SMNVEV (reference sequence). The CDR3 has 14 amino acids. The DNA of the CDR3 is TGTGCCACCAAGACTAGCGGGAGGGGGGATGAGCAGTTCTTC. Residues: CATKTSGRGDEQFF.

This clonotype occurred a few times. This chain links TRBV29-1 with TRBJ2-1; D uncertain. CDR1 and CDR2 (germline): SQVTM, ANQGSEA. Trimming removed 4 bases from V and 4 bases from J, with 5 bases in between. This CDR3 region has 11 residues. The CDR3 sequence: CSVGPYNEQFF. As DNA, the CDR3 is TGCAGCGTTGGCCCGTACAATGAGCAGTTCTTC.

There are many counts of this clonotype. The genes are TRBV2 and TRBJ1-1; TRBD1 aligns across 9 bases. Looked up from germline, CDR1 is SNHLY and CDR2 is FYNNEI. CDR3 length: 14 residues. V dropped 5 bases and J dropped 5; count of bases not matched to a gene: 6. CDR3 sequence: CASSTHRGQTEAFF. Here the CDR3 DNA reads TGTGCCAGCAGTACCCACAGGGGGCAGACTGAAGCTTTCTTT.

This clonotype was seen repeatedly, ten times or more. This chain joins TRBV10-3 and TRBJ1-1; 10 positions agree with TRBD1. The CDR3 covers 14 residues. Germline loops: CDR1 ENHRY, CDR2 SYGVKD. J lost 3 bases, V lost 6 bases, and 4 bases had no gene match. The CDR3 here is CAISGDRGDTEAFF. The CDR3 region has the DNA TGTGCCATCAGCGGGGACAGGGGCGACACTGAAGCTTTCTTT.

J is TRBJ2-2 and V is TRBV7-2; 8 bases align to TRBD2. The germline CDR1 and CDR2 sequences are SGHTA and FQGNSA. The CDR3 contains 17 residues. The V segment lost 2 bases and the J segment 1 base; nucleotides outside the gene matches: 6. The CDR3 DNA sequence: TGTGCCAGCAGCTTATTACTAGCGGTCAAGAACACCGGGGAGCTGTTTTTT. This sequence encodes CASSLLLAVKNTGELFF. The complete variable domain, with remaining parts taken from reference TRBV7-2 and TRBJ2-2, reads GAGVSQSPSNKVTEKGKDVELRCDPISGHTALYWYRQSLGQGLEFLIYFQGNSAPDKSGLPSDRFSAERTGGSVSTLTIQRTQQEDSAVYLCASSLLLAVKNTGELFFGEGSRLTVL.

This chain links TRBV15 with TRBJ2-5; D unclear. Trimming pared 0 bases from V and 7 bases from J, leaving 6 bases between. This CDR3 is 12 amino acids long. Germline loops: CDR1 LNHNV, CDR2 YYDKDF (reference sequence). The CDR3 here is CATSRDGRTQYF. In DNA, the CDR3 is TGTGCCACCAGCAGAGATGGTCGGACCCAGTACTTC.

The J gene is TRBJ2-3, the V gene TRBV19; perhaps TRBD2 as D (5 bases). The CDR3 extends over 18 amino acids. Looked up from germline, CDR1 is LNHDA and CDR2 is SQIVND (reference sequence). Deletions cut 0 bases from V and 0 bases from J, with 16 bases between. The CDR3 region has the DNA TGTGCCAGTAGTATAGACGTCCTCAGCGGAACTAGCACAGATACGCAGTATTTT. Its protein product is CASSIDVLSGTSTDTQYF.

The CDR3: CASSRTGLAIHEQFF. Here the CDR3 DNA reads TGCGCCAGCAGCCGAACGGGACTAGCGATACATGAGCAGTTCTTC. The J gene is TRBJ2-1, the V gene TRBV4-1; 10 bases match TRBD2. The junction had 8 bases not matched to a gene; V was cut back by 4 bases and J by 8 bases. The CDR3 is made up of 15 amino acids. Germline assignment: CDR1 MGHRA and CDR2 YSYEKL.

The table lists this clonotype with a few counts. J is TRBJ2-7 and V is TRBV27, with a possible D match to TRBD2 (5 bases). Trimming took off 0 bases at V and 2 bases at J, with 8 bases between the two ends. This CDR3 contains 14 residues. The V gene's germline CDR1 is MNHEY and CDR2 SMNVEV (reference sequence). CDR3 nucleotides: TGTGCCAGCAGTTTATCCCCTAGCCCCTACGAGCAGTACTTC. Its translation: CASSLSPSPYEQYF.

This clonotype was seen ten or more times. The V and J genes are TRBV7-9 and TRBJ1-4, with D possibly TRBD1 on 6 matching bases. The V gene's germline CDR1 is SEHNR and CDR2 FQNEAQ (reference sequence). Trimming removed 5 bases from V and 8 bases from J, with 21 bases in between. The CDR3 covers 16 residues. The CDR3, as DNA: TGTGCCAGCAGCCTGAGCAAACAGGGAACGAGAGAAAAACTGTTTTTT. This sequence encodes CASSLSKQGTREKLFF. Based on the CDR3 plus reference TRBV7-9 and TRBJ1-4, the full variable domain is DTGVSQNPRHKITKRGQNVTFRCDPISEHNRLYWYRQTLGQGPEFLTYFQNEAQLEKSRLLSDRFSAERPKGSFSTLEIQRTEQGDSAMYLCASSLSKQGTREKLFFGSGTQLSVL.

This clonotype occurred many times. The chain links TRBV12-3 or TRBV12-4 to TRBJ1-1, with 9 bases lining up with TRBD1. This CDR3 region has 15 residues. With 6 bases clipped from V and 1 base from J, the junction kept 6 bases outside the gene matches. In DNA, the CDR3 is TGTGCCAGCAGGCACAGGGGGCAGGGGAACACTGAAGCTTTCTTT. Protein product: CASRHRGQGNTEAFF.

This clonotype was observed a single time. The CDR3 sequence: CASHERGRQETQYF. The DNA of the CDR3 is TGTGCCAGCCACGAAAGGGGACGGCAAGAGACCCAGTACTTC. The chain is built from TRBV2 and TRBJ2-5; D is perhaps TRBD1 or TRBD2 (5 bases each). Germline assignment: CDR1 SNHLY and CDR2 FYNNEI. This CDR3 spans 14 amino acids. V was shortened by 8 bases and J by 2 bases, with 15 bases between the two germline ends.

There are a few counts of this clonotype. A read error is possible here, since a much larger clone lies one base away. The chain uses TRBV2 and TRBJ2-1; no clear D gene. CDR1 is SNHLY, CDR2 FYNNEI, per germline. Trimming cost V 1 base and J 6 bases, with 1 base left between them. The CDR3 length is 11 residues. In nucleotides, the CDR3 is TGTGCCAGCAGTGAAGTCAATGAGCAGTTCTTC. Its protein product is CASSEVNEQFF.

The genes are TRBV9 and TRBJ2-2; no reliable D call. The CDR3 sequence is 14 residues long. V lost 0 bases, J lost 4 bases, and 7 bases lay in between. Germline assignment: CDR1 SGDLS and CDR2 YYNGEE. The CDR3 DNA is TGTGCCAGCAGCGTAGAAGGATTCACCGGGGAGCTGTTTTTT. This gives the protein CASSVEGFTGELFF.

This chain uses TRBV15 with TRBJ1-5, with a weak D call TRBD1 (5 bases). Per germline, CDR1 LNHNV and CDR2 YYDKDF (reference sequence). The CDR3 spans 15 residues. Between the trimmed V and J ends, which lost 3 bases and 4 bases, there was a span of 13 bases. CDR3 bases: TGTGCCACCAGCAGTGGCGGGACTTATAATCAGCCCCAGCATTTT. It is translated as CATSSGGTYNQPQHF.

This clonotype was seen a few times. This chain links TRBV15 with TRBJ1-1; no clear D. This CDR3 region has 17 residues. The germline gives CDR1 LNHNV, CDR2 YYDKDF (reference sequence). With 3 bases removed from V and 1 base from J, the gap between germline ends came to 18 bases. This CDR3 is CATSSLWENQENTEAFF. CDR3 DNA: TGTGCCACCAGCAGCCTCTGGGAGAACCAAGAGAACACTGAAGCTTTCTTT.

This clonotype has more than one count but fewer than ten. V gene TRBV20-1 combines with J gene TRBJ1-1, with D perhaps TRBD1 (6 bases). Between the trimmed V and J ends, which lost 3 bases and 0 bases, there was a span of 14 bases. Germline V gene data show CDR1 as DFQATT and CDR2 as SNEGSKA (reference sequence). The CDR3 length is 15 residues. For the CDR3, the DNA is TGCAGTGCTAGTCCGGGGGCCTACATGAACACTGAAGCTTTCTTT. Amino acids: CSASPGAYMNTEAFF.